This T cell receptor (beta chain) was identified during a study of blood T cell repertoires in COVID-19. Background on the study: Spain, Italy and the United States supplied samples that represented acute and convalescent COVID-19. T cells, B-cell-depleted T cells, or PBMCs provided the cDNA or gDNA that served as material.

Per the original data handling: Reference gene primer amplification in the assay estimated nucleated cell counts. Here immunoSEQ multiplex PCR was the method, and the copy in TCRdb shows in-frame clones only, minus some. V and J calls and clone size are those listed in that table; D and trimming were worked out from the DNA. The sample holds about 80,000 clones, over 70% seen once. CDR1 is SNHLY and CDR2 is FYNNEI in the germline V gene. Between the trimmed V and J ends, which lost 4 bases and 7 bases, there was a span of 10 bases. This CDR3 spans 12 amino acids. This clonotype was sampled from an older man with acute or convalescent COVID-19. The rearrangement links TRBV2 to TRBJ1-1; D not resolved. The sequenced sample consisted of peripheral blood. In DNA, the CDR3 is TGTGCCAGCAGTGTAAGATACAGTGAAGCTTTCTTT. This sequence encodes CASSVRYSEAFF.